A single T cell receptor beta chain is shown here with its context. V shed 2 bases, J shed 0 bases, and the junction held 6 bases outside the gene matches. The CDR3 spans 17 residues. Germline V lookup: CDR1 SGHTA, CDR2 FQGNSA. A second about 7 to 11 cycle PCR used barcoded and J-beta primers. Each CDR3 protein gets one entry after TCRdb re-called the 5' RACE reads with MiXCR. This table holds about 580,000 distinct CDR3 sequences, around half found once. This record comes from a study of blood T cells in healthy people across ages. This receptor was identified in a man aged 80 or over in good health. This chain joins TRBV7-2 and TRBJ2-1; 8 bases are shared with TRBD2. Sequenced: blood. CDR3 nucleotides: TGTGCCAGCAGCTTAAGTTGGCGGGAGGTCTCCTACAATGAGCAGTTCTTC. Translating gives CASSLSWREVSYNEQFF.